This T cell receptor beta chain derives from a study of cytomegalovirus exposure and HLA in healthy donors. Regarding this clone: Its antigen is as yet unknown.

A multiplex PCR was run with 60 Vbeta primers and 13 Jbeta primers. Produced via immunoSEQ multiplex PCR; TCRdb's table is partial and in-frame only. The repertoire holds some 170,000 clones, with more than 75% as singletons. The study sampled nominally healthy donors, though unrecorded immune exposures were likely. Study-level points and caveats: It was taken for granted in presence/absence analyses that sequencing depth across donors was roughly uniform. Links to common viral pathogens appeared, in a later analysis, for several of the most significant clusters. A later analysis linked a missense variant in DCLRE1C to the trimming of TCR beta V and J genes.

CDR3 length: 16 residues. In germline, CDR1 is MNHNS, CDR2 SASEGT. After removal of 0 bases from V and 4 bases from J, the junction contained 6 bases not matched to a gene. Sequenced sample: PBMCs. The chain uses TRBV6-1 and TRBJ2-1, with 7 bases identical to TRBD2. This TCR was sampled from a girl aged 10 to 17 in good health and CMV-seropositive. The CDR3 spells CASSEALAGVYNEQFF. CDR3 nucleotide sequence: TGTGCCAGCAGTGAAGCGTTGGCGGGGGTGTACAATGAGCAGTTCTTC.